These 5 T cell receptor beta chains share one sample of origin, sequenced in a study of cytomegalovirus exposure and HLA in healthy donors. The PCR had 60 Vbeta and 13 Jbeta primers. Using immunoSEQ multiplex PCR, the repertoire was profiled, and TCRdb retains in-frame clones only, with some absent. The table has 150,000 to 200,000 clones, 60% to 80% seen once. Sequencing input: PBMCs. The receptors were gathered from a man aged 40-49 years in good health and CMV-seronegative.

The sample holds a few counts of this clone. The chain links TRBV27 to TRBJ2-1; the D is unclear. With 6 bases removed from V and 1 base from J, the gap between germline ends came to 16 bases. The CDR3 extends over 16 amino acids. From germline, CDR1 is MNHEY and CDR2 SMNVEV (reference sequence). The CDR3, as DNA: TGTGCCAGCAGCCTGAGTGGGCAGGTTTCCTACAATGAGCAGTTCTTC. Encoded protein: CASSLSGQVSYNEQFF.

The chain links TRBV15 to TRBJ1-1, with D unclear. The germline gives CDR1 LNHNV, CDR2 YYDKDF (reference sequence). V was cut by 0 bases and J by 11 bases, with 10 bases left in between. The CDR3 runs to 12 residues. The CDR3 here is CATSRDFSAAFF. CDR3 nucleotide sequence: TGTGCCACCAGCAGAGATTTCTCCGCGGCTTTCTTT.

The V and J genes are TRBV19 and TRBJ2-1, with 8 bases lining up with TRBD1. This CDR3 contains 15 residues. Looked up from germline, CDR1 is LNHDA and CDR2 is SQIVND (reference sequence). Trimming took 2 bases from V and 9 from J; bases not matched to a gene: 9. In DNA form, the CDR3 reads TGTGCCAGTAGTATATGGGCAGGGGGCTCGGTTGAGCAGTTCTTC. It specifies CASSIWAGGSVEQFF.

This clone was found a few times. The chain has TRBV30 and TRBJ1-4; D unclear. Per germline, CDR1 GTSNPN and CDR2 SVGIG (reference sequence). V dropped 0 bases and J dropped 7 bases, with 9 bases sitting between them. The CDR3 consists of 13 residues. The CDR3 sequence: CAWSVNSGEKLFF. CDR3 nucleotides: TGTGCCTGGAGTGTAAACAGCGGTGAAAAACTGTTTTTT.

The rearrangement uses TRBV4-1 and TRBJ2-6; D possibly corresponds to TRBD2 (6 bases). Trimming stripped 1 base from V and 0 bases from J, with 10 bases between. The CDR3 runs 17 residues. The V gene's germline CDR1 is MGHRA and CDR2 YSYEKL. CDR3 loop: CASSQGHGGSGANVLTF. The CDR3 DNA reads TGCGCCAGCAGCCAAGGACACGGGGGCTCTGGGGCCAACGTCCTGACTTTC.